The table lists the clone carrying this TCR beta chain with a few counts. Its antigen is unidentified. The source of the sample is a study of blood T cells in healthy people across ages. Germline CDR1 reads MGHRA; CDR2 reads YSYEKL. The CDR3 has 13 amino acids. V lost 3 bases and J 6 bases, leaving 8 bases between the germline ends. It was with a sample-barcoded 5' primer and a J-beta primer mix that a second PCR of roughly 7 to 12 cycles was run. Per sample, CDR3-containing paired-end reads numbered at least 3 million. TCRdb processed the 5' RACE reads anew with MiXCR; each CDR3 protein has one entry. This sample has about 510,000 distinct CDR3 sequences, with about 27% found just once. Study-level results: Per-million-T-cell TCR beta diversity fell roughly linearly with age.

This sample was shared with a second study, whose subject was T cells of mothers and their children. That source reports: The effect of thymic selection on TCR recombination output is similar between related and unrelated pairs.

Sequenced material: blood. The chain joins TRBV4-1 to TRBJ1-4, with unresolved D. This sequence was found in a boy younger than 10 in good health. The CDR3 protein is CASSQMADEKLFF. Written as DNA, the CDR3 is TGCGCCAGCAGCCAGATGGCGGATGAAAAACTGTTTTTT.